These 27 T cell receptor beta chains were all obtained from the same sample, sequenced in a study of beta chain features in type 1 diabetes. Study-level points and caveats: Moderate but significant shortening of TCRB CDR3s was recorded in all four CD4+ subsets from Type 1 diabetes patients.

Their antigen targets remain unknown. The isolated RNA, all of it, was reverse transcribed, so expressed TCRB transcripts were what got sequenced. Some clones are missing from TCRdb's copy, which holds only in-frame ones; the method was immunoSEQ multiplex PCR. The repertoire holds 150,000 to 200,000 clones, 50% to 70% seen once, with about 0.081% in the top ten. The sample taken for sequencing was naive CD4+ T cells from blood. The receptors come from a man younger than 45 with type 1 diabetes.

The V gene is TRBV5-4, the J gene TRBJ2-7, with 12 bases fitting TRBD1. Trimming took 3 bases from V and 5 from J; bases not matched to a gene: 12. The CDR3 has 17 residues. Germline V gene lookup returns CDR1 SGHNT and CDR2 YYREEE (reference sequence). CDR3 sequence reads: CASSWDRGRSVRDEQYF. The DNA of the CDR3 is TGTGCCAGCAGCTGGGACAGGGGGCGCTCTGTCCGTGACGAGCAGTACTTC.

The rearrangement joins TRBV14 to TRBJ2-4; 9 bases are shared with TRBD2. Trimming at V came to 1 base and at J to 4 bases, leaving 8 bases not matched to a gene. The CDR3 length is 17 residues. Germline values: CDR1 SGHDN, CDR2 FVKESK. The CDR3 DNA reads as TGTGCCAGCAGCCAAGGAGGGCTAGCGGGGTCTAAAAACATTCAGTACTTC. This codes for CASSQGGLAGSKNIQYF.

This chain joins TRBV4-3 and TRBJ2-5; D not resolved. Trimming pared 0 bases from V and 1 base from J, leaving 9 bases between. The CDR3 contains 15 residues. From germline, CDR1 is LGHNA and CDR2 YSLEER. The DNA for the CDR3 is TGCGCCAGCAGCCAAGAAGTTAACAGCCAAGAGACCCAGTACTTC. This translates into CASSQEVNSQETQYF.

CDR3 nucleotide sequence: TGTGCCTGGAGTGTAGGGGAAGCGTATCAGCCCCAGCATTTT. It yields the protein CAWSVGEAYQPQHF. The chain joins TRBV30 to TRBJ1-5, with a tentative D call TRBD1 (5 bases). Per germline, CDR1 GTSNPN and CDR2 SVGIG (reference sequence). This CDR3 spans 14 amino acids. Trimming cost V 0 bases and J 5 bases, with 11 bases left between them.

This chain links TRBV6-5 with TRBJ2-5; D gene unclear. Germline lookup yields CDR1 MNHEY and CDR2 SVGAGI. The CDR3 loop spans 13 amino acids. The V end was cut by 6 bases, the J end by 7 bases, with 15 bases between. The CDR3 sequence: CASRMADWGTQYF. CDR3 sequence (DNA): TGTGCCAGCAGAATGGCTGACTGGGGGACCCAGTACTTC.

The V call is TRBV30, the J call TRBJ2-3, with 7 bases lining up with TRBD1. Losses at the gene ends were 4 bases for V and 2 bases for J; bases not matched to a gene: 6. The CDR3 spans 14 residues. The germline gives CDR1 GTSNPN, CDR2 SVGIG (reference sequence). CDR3 nucleotide sequence: TGTGCCTGGATTAGACAGGGTAACACAGATACGCAGTATTTT. This translates into CAWIRQGNTDTQYF.

This clone occurred a few times. This chain connects TRBV28 to TRBJ2-7, with unresolved D. Per the germline V gene, CDR1 is MDHEN and CDR2 is SYDVKM. CDR3 length equals 11 residues. V lost 5 bases and J lost 3, with 5 bases in between. CDR3 in amino acids: CASSKFYEQYF. CDR3 nucleotides: TGTGCCAGCAGTAAGTTCTACGAGCAGTACTTC.

This chain links TRBV9 with TRBJ1-4, with TRBD1 identical over 7 bases. The CDR3 is made up of 16 amino acids. CDR1 and CDR2 from the germline V gene are SGDLS and YYNGEE. Losses at the gene ends were 3 bases for V and 0 bases for J; bases not matched to a gene: 5. The CDR3 region has the DNA TGTGCCAGCAGCGAGGGGACAGTCGCAACTAATGAAAAACTGTTTTTT. This translates into CASSEGTVATNEKLFF.

This clone was recorded a few times. The V gene is TRBV5-1, the J gene TRBJ2-7; no clear D. The CDR3 covers 14 residues. Germline assignment: CDR1 SGHRS and CDR2 YFSETQ. Trimming removed 4 bases from V and 2 bases from J, with 13 bases in between. The CDR3 reads CASSRKDGPYEQYF. The DNA of the CDR3 is TGCGCCAGCAGCCGAAAGGACGGGCCCTACGAGCAGTACTTC.

This clone was seen a handful of times. This chain joins TRBV7-9 and TRBJ2-3, with 8 bases identical to TRBD2. CDR1 and CDR2 from the germline V gene are SEHNR and FQNEAQ (reference sequence). The length of the CDR3 is 16 residues. The J segment lost 2 bases and the V segment lost 5 bases, leaving 9 bases of the junction unmatched. The CDR3 DNA is TGTGCCAGCAGCCACTTCTTAGCGGGGTACACAGATACGCAGTATTTT. This translates into CASSHFLAGYTDTQYF.

The chain has TRBV25-1 and TRBJ1-1; D perhaps matches TRBD1 (6 bases). V was cut by 6 bases and J by 0 bases, with 11 bases left in between. The germline V gene has CDR1 MGHDK and CDR2 SYGVNS. The CDR3 is 14 residues long. The CDR3 region is CASSNTGLNTEAFF. The CDR3 DNA sequence: TGTGCCAGCAGCAATACAGGGTTGAACACTGAAGCTTTCTTT.

The rearrangement links TRBV19 to TRBJ2-1; D gene uncertain. The CDR3 has 14 residues. V was trimmed by 7 bases and J by 3 bases, leaving 13 bases between them. Looked up from germline, CDR1 is LNHDA and CDR2 is SQIVND (reference sequence). CDR3 sequence: CASTDTVVYNEQFF. For the CDR3, the DNA is TGTGCCAGTACTGATACTGTGGTCTACAATGAGCAGTTCTTC.

The V gene is TRBV7-2, the J gene TRBJ2-1; possibly TRBD1 or TRBD2 for D (7 bases each). Trimming pared 5 bases from V and 10 bases from J, leaving 15 bases between. CDR1 is SGHTA, CDR2 FQGNSA, per germline. The CDR3 sequence is 13 residues long. The CDR3 DNA sequence: TGTGCCAGCAGCCAGAGGGGAGGGGGCGAGCAGTTCTTC. It specifies CASSQRGGGEQFF.

As concerns this clone: The same CDR3 can be traced to other DNA sequences in this sample. The V gene is TRBV18, the J gene TRBJ2-3; D is ambiguous. CDR3 length: 13 residues. CDR1 and CDR2 from the germline V gene are KGHSH and LQKENI. V dropped 0 bases and J dropped 4 bases, with 5 bases sitting between them. Here the CDR3 reads CASSPPLSDTQYF. In DNA form, the CDR3 reads TGTGCCAGCTCACCACCTCTCTCAGATACGCAGTATTTT.

The chain uses TRBV7-9 and TRBJ2-3; D not resolved. The germline gives CDR1 SEHNR, CDR2 FQNEAQ (reference sequence). Trimming left V 7 bases short and J 6 bases short, with 8 bases between. The CDR3 is 11 residues long. CDR3 in amino acids: CASTLKDTQYF. The CDR3 nucleotides read TGTGCCAGCACCCTAAAGGATACGCAGTATTTT.

The chain has TRBV4-3 and TRBJ2-7; D ambiguous. CDR1 LGHNA and CDR2 YSLEER come from the germline V gene. Trimming took off 4 bases at V and 2 bases at J, with 12 bases between the two ends. The CDR3 length is 14 residues. The CDR3 loop is CASSRSVGTYEQYF. The CDR3 region has the DNA TGCGCCAGCAGCCGGTCCGTCGGTACCTACGAGCAGTACTTC.

This chain joins TRBV7-2 and TRBJ2-3, with TRBD2 matching 11 bases. The V gene end was trimmed by 4 bases and the J gene end by 6 bases; junction bases not matched to a gene: 6. The germline gives CDR1 SGHTA, CDR2 FQGNSA. This CDR3 spans 15 amino acids. The CDR3 sequence is CASSWVTSGTDTQYF. In DNA form, the CDR3 reads TGTGCCAGCAGCTGGGTGACTAGCGGGACGGATACGCAGTATTTT.

This clone was seen a handful of times. The genes are TRBV10-3 and TRBJ1-5; D gene uncertain. V gave up 3 bases and J gave up 5 bases, with 8 bases separating them. The germline gives CDR1 ENHRY, CDR2 SYGVKD. The CDR3 runs 13 residues. CDR3 protein: CAISDGVDQPQHF. The DNA of the CDR3 is TGTGCCATCAGTGATGGGGTGGATCAGCCCCAGCATTTT.

The rearrangement uses TRBV9 and TRBJ1-3; D is ambiguous. The germline V and J ends were trimmed by 4 bases and 3 bases, with 11 bases remaining between them. The CDR3 sequence is 14 residues long. Per the germline V gene, CDR1 is SGDLS and CDR2 is YYNGEE. The DNA for the CDR3 is TGTGCCAGCAGCTCGAACGGACTTGGAAACACCATATATTTT. As protein: CASSSNGLGNTIYF.

The chain carries TRBV29-1 and TRBJ1-4, with TRBD1 matching 7 bases. Germline V gene lookup returns CDR1 SQVTM and CDR2 ANQGSEA. J gave up 13 bases and V 4 bases, and 12 bases lay outside the gene matches. The CDR3 has 13 residues. This chain's CDR3 is CSVVSDRRGRLFF. The CDR3, as DNA: TGCAGCGTTGTGTCGGACAGGCGTGGGCGACTGTTTTTT.

J is TRBJ2-5 and V is TRBV30; the D gene is possibly TRBD1 (6 bases). This CDR3 spans 13 amino acids. Germline V gene data show CDR1 as GTSNPN and CDR2 as SVGIG (reference sequence). V was pared by 8 bases and J by 0 bases, with 13 bases between. In DNA form, the CDR3 reads TGTGCCCTTGAAGGGGGACACCAAGAGACCCAGTACTTC. Translating it yields CALEGGHQETQYF.

This clone was recorded a few times. As DNA, the CDR3 is TGTGCCTGGAGTGGCCTTGGGCCGGCCCAGCCCCAGCATTTT. This gives the protein CAWSGLGPAQPQHF. This chain connects TRBV30 to TRBJ1-5; D unresolved. The germline V and J ends were trimmed by 1 base and 7 bases, with 14 bases remaining between them. Germline V gives CDR1 GTSNPN, CDR2 SVGIG (reference sequence). The CDR3 contains 14 residues.

This clone was counted only a few times. This rearrangement joins TRBV15 to TRBJ2-6; 7 positions agree with TRBD1. The junction had 8 bases not matched to a gene; V was cut back by 4 bases and J by 8 bases. The germline V gene encodes CDR1 LNHNV and CDR2 YYDKDF (reference sequence). The CDR3 is 15 amino acids. CDR3 coding DNA: TGTGCCACCAGCACCCCGGGACAGTATTCCAACGTCCTGACTTTC. Translation: CATSTPGQYSNVLTF.

The chain carries TRBV5-6 and TRBJ2-7; 10 nucleotides agree with TRBD1. The CDR3 sequence is 14 residues long. Germline trimming cut 4 bases from V and 4 bases from J; bases unmatched to any gene: 5. The germline V gene has CDR1 SGHDT and CDR2 YYEEEE. Written as DNA, the CDR3 is TGTGCCAGCAGCCCTGACAGGGGGCTTTACGAGCAGTACTTC. Protein sequence: CASSPDRGLYEQYF.

J is TRBJ2-3 and V is TRBV5-1; D is ambiguous. The CDR3 spans 14 residues. Germline V CDR1 and CDR2: SGHRS, YFSETQ. V was pared by 4 bases and J by 3 bases, with 12 bases between. The CDR3 DNA sequence: TGCGCCAGCAGCCCGGACGGACGAACAGATACGCAGTATTTT. Its protein is CASSPDGRTDTQYF.

The chain couples TRBV9 to TRBJ2-5; D perhaps matches TRBD2 (5 bases). In germline, CDR1 is SGDLS, CDR2 YYNGEE. CDR3 length: 14 amino acids. V was pared by 0 bases and J by 6 bases, with 12 bases between. This chain's CDR3 is CASSVGGLGQTQYF. CDR3 in DNA: TGTGCCAGCAGCGTAGGTGGACTCGGTCAGACCCAGTACTTC.

V is TRBV9 and J is TRBJ2-5, with D tentatively TRBD2 (6 bases). Germline assignment: CDR1 SGDLS and CDR2 YYNGEE. The length of the CDR3 is 15 residues. The germline V and J ends were trimmed by 0 bases and 4 bases, with 13 bases remaining between them. The CDR3 reads CASSVGGGDGETQYF. CDR3 bases: TGTGCCAGCAGCGTAGGAGGAGGGGATGGAGAGACCCAGTACTTC.